This T cell receptor beta chain was sequenced during a study of response to subunit inactivated influenza vaccine. MiXCR, applied by TCRdb to the RT-PCR reads, yields one record per CDR3 protein. This table has just under 550,000 distinct CDR3 sequences, approximately 24% appearing once. This clonotype was seen ten or more times. The antigen remains unidentified. Study results and limitations: Each seasonal influenza vaccination, the authors suggested, recruits few new T cells.

V was clipped by 6 bases and J by 0 bases; unmatched bases: 4. There are 15 residues in the CDR3. Germline V CDR1 and CDR2: MNHNS, SASEGT. Separately, the same data were catalogued under a study of T cells expressing NK-cell markers. This second study says: 5'RACE template switching with UMIs produced the TCR beta cDNA. Sorted CD3+CD56-NKG2C+, CD3+CD56+NKG2C- and CD3+CD56+NKG2C+ T cells were the source of the TCR beta repertoires. Of the CD8+ T cell pool in 5 to 7 donors, roughly 1.0-7.5% was accounted for by dominant NKG2C+ clonotypes.

The TCR was taken from a man in his fifties who received an inactivated influenza vaccine. Source: CD4+ T cells sorted from PBMCs, taken roughly 12 days after vaccination. The J gene is TRBJ2-2, the V gene TRBV6-1; 7 nucleotides align to TRBD1. CDR3 sequence reads: CASSTGTANTGELFF. The CDR3 nucleotides read TGTGCCAGCAGCACCGGGACAGCGAACACCGGGGAGCTGTTTTTT.